This TCR beta chain was obtained from a study of brain metastases from non-small cell lung cancer. Study-level points and caveats: Brain metastases had lower T-cell infiltration than primary tumors. Expanded T-cell clones appeared in around 60% of brain metastases over primaries.

Concerning this clone itself: Its antigen is still unknown.

TCRdb keeps only in-frame clones here, not all; method: immunoSEQ multiplex PCR. The sample has about 690 clones; just over 90% are singletons. The germline V and J ends were trimmed by 6 bases and 0 bases, with 21 bases remaining between them. This CDR3 has 18 amino acids. Looked up from germline, CDR1 is MDHEN and CDR2 is SYDVKM. The rearrangement uses TRBV28 and TRBJ2-1; possible D gene TRBD2, 5 bases. The sequence was collected from a donor at least 40 years old with non-small cell lung cancer. Sequencing was performed on tissue from a brain metastasis. The CDR3: CASSPPGRGRSSYNEQFF. CDR3 coding DNA: TGTGCCAGCAGCCCCCCTGGGAGAGGGAGAAGCTCCTACAATGAGCAGTTCTTC. Variable domain in full (rest from reference TRBV28 and TRBJ2-1): DVKVTQSSRYLVKRTGEKVFLECVQDMDHENMFWYRQDPGLGLRLIYFSYDVKMKEKGDIPEGYSVSREKKERFSLILESASTNQTSMYLCASSPPGRGRSSYNEQFFGPGTRLTVL.